The 21 T cell receptor beta chains below all came from one sample that was sequenced in a study of blood T cell repertoires in COVID-19. The data were produced by immunoSEQ multiplex PCR, yet TCRdb's version contains in-frame clones alone and is incomplete. The sample yields 300,000 to 400,000 clones, roughly 84% seen once. The sequenced sample was PBMCs or T cells enriched from blood (not recorded which). The receptor source for this set is a woman aged 30 to 39 who had recovered from COVID-19.

This chain joins TRBV5-8 and TRBJ2-5; D may be TRBD2 (6 bases). Trimming cost V 3 bases and J 7 bases, with 10 bases left between them. CDR1 is SGHTS and CDR2 is YDEGEE in the germline V gene. The CDR3 is made up of 12 amino acids. CDR3 region: CASSSGERTQYF. The DNA for the CDR3 is TGTGCCAGCAGCTCGGGGGAGAGGACCCAGTACTTC.

The genes are TRBV19 and TRBJ1-1; weak D call: TRBD1 (6 bases). Deletions cut 6 bases from V and 0 bases from J, with 14 bases between. The CDR3 length is 15 residues. CDR1 and CDR2 (germline): LNHDA, SQIVND (reference sequence). CDR3 protein: CASSPDSAMNTEAFF. Written as DNA, the CDR3 is TGTGCCAGTAGCCCGGACAGCGCAATGAACACTGAAGCTTTCTTT.

V and J are TRBV7-2 and TRBJ2-4, with 10 bases that match TRBD1. Trimming cost V 5 bases and J 2 bases; bases outside gene matches: 15. Germline V gene lookup returns CDR1 SGHTA and CDR2 FQGNSA. The CDR3 is 19 residues long. The CDR3 region has the DNA TGTGCCAGCAGCGGAACGACAGGGGGCGGATTCGGATCCAAAAACATTCAGTACTTC. Its protein is CASSGTTGGGFGSKNIQYF.

Here the CDR3 DNA reads TGCGCCAGCAGCCAAGTCGGTCTGTACAATGAGCAGTTCTTC. Residues: CASSQVGLYNEQFF. The chain uses TRBV4-1 and TRBJ2-1, with D unclear. In germline, CDR1 is MGHRA, CDR2 YSYEKL. The V and J ends lost 1 base and 4 bases respectively, with 8 bases between them. This CDR3 contains 14 residues.

The chain employs TRBV7-9 and TRBJ1-2; possibly TRBD1 for D (5 bases). V was trimmed by 4 bases and J by 5 bases, leaving 14 bases between them. This CDR3 comprises 14 residues. Per germline, CDR1 SEHNR and CDR2 FQNEAQ (reference sequence). CDR3 DNA sequence: TGTGCCAGCAGCTACAAACAGGATCTATATGGCTACACCTTC. This codes for CASSYKQDLYGYTF.

The rearrangement links TRBV28 to TRBJ1-2; the match to TRBD1 covers 9 bases. The J segment lost 2 bases and the V segment lost 11 bases, leaving 3 bases of the junction unmatched. Per the germline V gene, CDR1 is MDHEN and CDR2 is SYDVKM. CDR3 length: 12 amino acids. CDR3 sequence reads: CALQGANYGYTF. For the CDR3, the DNA is TGTGCCTTACAGGGGGCCAACTATGGCTACACCTTC.

The V call is TRBV6-1, the J call TRBJ2-2, with 11 positions matching TRBD2. CDR3 length: 17 residues. V dropped 4 bases and J dropped 0; count of bases not matched to a gene: 4. CDR1 is MNHNS, CDR2 SASEGT, per germline. CDR3 coding DNA: TGTGCCAGCAGTGCGACTAGCGGGGTCGCGAACACCGGGGAGCTGTTTTTT. It translates to CASSATSGVANTGELFF.

The chain joins TRBV3-1 (or the pseudogene TRBV3-2) to TRBJ1-2; 8 bases are a match to TRBD1. The junction had 5 bases not matched to a gene; V was cut back by 3 bases and J by 2 bases. This CDR3 contains 15 residues. Germline V CDR1 and CDR2: LGHDT, YNNKEL (reference sequence). Here the CDR3 DNA reads TGTGCCAGCAGCCACTCGGACAGGGCGAACTATGGCTACACCTTC. Protein sequence: CASSHSDRANYGYTF.

V gene TRBV19 combines with J gene TRBJ1-2, with D unclear. The CDR3 sequence is 13 residues long. V lost 3 bases, J lost 4 bases, and 9 bases lay in between. Germline CDR1 LNHDA, CDR2 SQIVND (reference sequence). In DNA form, the CDR3 reads TGTGCCAGTAGTATTCGTCGGGGCTATGGCTACACCTTC. Its protein product is CASSIRRGYGYTF. The full variable domain, in which reference TRBV19 and TRBJ1-2 provide the parts outside the CDR3, is DGGITQSPKYLFRKEGQNVTLSCEQNLNHDAMYWYRQDPGQGLRLIYYSQIVNDFQKGDIAEGYSVSREKKESFPLTVTSAQKNPTAFYLCASSIRRGYGYTFGSGTRLTVV.

The chain carries TRBV19 and TRBJ1-5, with 7 bases fitting TRBD1. The trim removed 5 bases at V and 2 bases at J, leaving 9 bases unmatched. The CDR3 contains 16 residues. Germline V gives CDR1 LNHDA, CDR2 SQIVND (reference sequence). This CDR3 is CASSAGTARGNQPQHF. The DNA for the CDR3 is TGTGCCAGTAGTGCCGGGACAGCCCGAGGCAATCAGCCCCAGCATTTT.

In its sample, this clone was seen a few times. This same CDR3 is encoded by further DNA sequences in the sample. This chain joins TRBV30 and TRBJ1-3; 7 nucleotides agree with TRBD1. The CDR3 has 14 amino acids. CDR1 is GTSNPN, CDR2 SVGIG, per germline (reference sequence). Germline trimming cut 2 bases from V and 2 bases from J; bases unmatched to any gene: 3. Here the CDR3 reads CAWSLGTAGNTIYF. Here the CDR3 DNA reads TGTGCCTGGAGTTTGGGGACAGCTGGAAACACCATATATTTT.

The sample holds a few counts of this clone. V usage is TRBV9 and J usage is TRBJ2-5; weak D call: TRBD1 (6 bases). The V end was cut by 0 bases, the J end by 1 base, with 16 bases between. The CDR3 loop spans 17 amino acids. The germline gives CDR1 SGDLS, CDR2 YYNGEE. The CDR3 is CASSVVTGSGLQETQYF. The CDR3 nucleotides are TGTGCCAGCAGCGTAGTTACAGGGAGTGGGCTCCAAGAGACCCAGTACTTC. Complete variable domain (other parts from reference TRBV9 and TRBJ2-5): DSGVTQTPKHLITATGQRVTLRCSPRSGDLSVYWYQQSLDQGLQFLIQYYNGEERAKGNILERFSAQQFPDLHSELNLSSLELGDSALYFCASSVVTGSGLQETQYFGPGTRLLVL.

The CDR3 DNA sequence: TGTGCCACCAGCAGGGGGCTAATCCTGAACACTGAAGCTTTCTTT. Amino acids: CATSRGLILNTEAFF. V is TRBV15 and J is TRBJ1-1; maybe TRBD1 (5 bases). This CDR3 region has 15 residues. Germline loops: CDR1 LNHNV, CDR2 YYDKDF (reference sequence). V gave up 3 bases and J gave up 0 bases, with 11 bases separating them.

This clone was detected a few times. The same CDR3 also results from other DNA sequences found in this sample. The J gene is TRBJ1-4, the V gene TRBV12-3 or TRBV12-4; perhaps TRBD1 as D (5 bases). The CDR3 consists of 13 residues. Trimming took off 3 bases at V and 8 bases at J, with 10 bases between the two ends. In DNA form, the CDR3 reads TGTGCCAGCAGTTTCCGGCAGGGCGAAAAACTGTTTTTT. As protein: CASSFRQGEKLFF.

The chain recombines TRBV5-8 with TRBJ1-6; D might be TRBD1 (5 bases). Germline V gives CDR1 SGHTS, CDR2 YDEGEE. Trimming left V 2 bases short and J 9 bases short, with 15 bases between. The length of the CDR3 is 15 residues. The CDR3 region is CASSFVGLPSSPLHF. The CDR3 nucleotides are TGTGCCAGCAGCTTCGTGGGACTGCCTAGTTCACCCCTCCACTTT.

DNA for the CDR3: TGCAGCGTCCCCCAAAATGACAGGGTGTACAATGAGCAGTTCTTC. Its translation: CSVPQNDRVYNEQFF. The gene calls are TRBV29-1 and TRBJ2-1, with 7 bases lining up with TRBD1. This CDR3 comprises 15 residues. The germline V gene has CDR1 SQVTM and CDR2 ANQGSEA. Unmatched junction bases numbered 12, after V lost 6 bases and J lost 4 bases.

The genes are TRBV6-5 and TRBJ1-1; D not certain. Trimming stripped 7 bases from V and 4 bases from J, with 19 bases between. The CDR3 has 15 amino acids. Germline V gene data show CDR1 as MNHEY and CDR2 as SVGAGI. This chain's CDR3 is CASNQGWVSGTEAFF. DNA for the CDR3: TGTGCCAGCAACCAAGGTTGGGTTTCGGGCACTGAAGCTTTCTTT.

The chain is built from TRBV5-5 and TRBJ2-5, with TRBD2 matching over 10 bases. This CDR3 region has 14 residues. CDR1 is SGHKS and CDR2 is YYEKEE in the germline V gene (reference sequence). V was pared by 5 bases and J by 4 bases, with 5 bases of the junction left unmatched. The CDR3 DNA follows: TGTGCCAGCAGAGCTCTAGCGGGGGCAGAGACCCAGTACTTC. The encoded protein is CASRALAGAETQYF.

V usage is TRBV30 and J usage is TRBJ1-1, with 11 bases fitting TRBD1. J gave up 0 bases and V 8 bases, and 8 bases lay outside the gene matches. Germline loops: CDR1 GTSNPN, CDR2 SVGIG (reference sequence). This CDR3 is built from 15 residues. The DNA of the CDR3 is TGTGCCAGCCAGGGACAGGGGGGATTGAACACTGAAGCTTTCTTT. Translation gives CASQGQGGLNTEAFF.

The J gene is TRBJ1-5, the V gene TRBV5-5; D unresolved. V lost 1 base and J lost 4, with 6 bases in between. The CDR3 spans 13 residues. CDR1 SGHKS and CDR2 YYEKEE come from the germline V gene (reference sequence). CDR3 DNA sequence: TGTGCCAGCAGCTTGACAGCTAATCAGCCCCAGCATTTT. Translated: CASSLTANQPQHF.

The chain is built from TRBV7-6 and TRBJ2-3; TRBD2 matches 10 bases. Germline CDR1 SGHVS, CDR2 FNYEAQ. The CDR3 runs to 15 residues. Germline trimming cut 6 bases from V and 6 bases from J; bases unmatched to any gene: 9. The CDR3 region is CASSFTSGEIDTQYF. As DNA, the CDR3 is TGTGCCAGCAGTTTTACTAGCGGGGAAATTGATACGCAGTATTTT.